The clone carrying this T cell receptor (beta chain) has just a few counts. No antigen is known for it. The germline V gene has CDR1 LGHNT and CDR2 FRNRAP. V lost 5 bases, J lost 0 bases, and 7 bases lay in between. The CDR3 totals 13 residues. TCRdb analysed the reads with MiXCR anew, one entry per CDR3 protein. The table records about 7,800 distinct CDR3 sequences, roughly 18% of them present only once. This entry comes from a study of liver allograft versus peripheral blood T cells. Study-wide background: In transplanted livers, T cell receptor repertoires were compared with those found in the recipients' peripheral blood. Points from the study as a whole: Differences were reported between the T cell receptor repertoires inside liver allografts and those that were detected in peripheral blood.

The receptor comes from a human patient who had a liver transplant. Some T cells may have come from the graft donor. V gene TRBV12-5 combines with J gene TRBJ1-2; no reliable D call. CDR3 DNA sequence: TGTGCTAGTGGTCCCCGGGCTAACTATGGCTACACCTTC. Translation gives CASGPRANYGYTF. The full variable domain, in which reference TRBV12-5 and TRBJ1-2 provide the parts outside the CDR3, is DARVTQTPRHKVTEMGQEVTMRCQPILGHNTVFWYRQTMMQGLELLAYFRNRAPLDDSGMPKDRFSAEMPDATLATLKIQPSEPRDSAVYFCASGPRANYGYTFGSGTRLTVV.